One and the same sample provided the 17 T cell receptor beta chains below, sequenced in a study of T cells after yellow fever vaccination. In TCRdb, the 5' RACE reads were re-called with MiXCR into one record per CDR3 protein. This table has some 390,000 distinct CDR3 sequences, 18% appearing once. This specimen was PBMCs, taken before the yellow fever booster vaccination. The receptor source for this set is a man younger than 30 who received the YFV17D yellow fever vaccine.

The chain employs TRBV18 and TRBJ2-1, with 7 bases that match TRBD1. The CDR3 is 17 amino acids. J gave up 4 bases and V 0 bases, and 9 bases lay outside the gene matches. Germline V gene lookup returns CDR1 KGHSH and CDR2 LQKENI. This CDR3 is CASSPPETGYLYNEQFF. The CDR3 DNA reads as TGTGCCAGCTCACCACCGGAGACAGGGTACCTATACAATGAGCAGTTCTTC.

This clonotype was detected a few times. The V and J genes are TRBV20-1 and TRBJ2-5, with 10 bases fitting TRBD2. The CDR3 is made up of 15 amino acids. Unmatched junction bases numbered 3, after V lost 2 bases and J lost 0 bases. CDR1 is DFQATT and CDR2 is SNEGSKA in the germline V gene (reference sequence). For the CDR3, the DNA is TGCAGTGCTAGACTAGCGGGGGCCGACCAAGAGACCCAGTACTTC. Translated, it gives CSARLAGADQETQYF.

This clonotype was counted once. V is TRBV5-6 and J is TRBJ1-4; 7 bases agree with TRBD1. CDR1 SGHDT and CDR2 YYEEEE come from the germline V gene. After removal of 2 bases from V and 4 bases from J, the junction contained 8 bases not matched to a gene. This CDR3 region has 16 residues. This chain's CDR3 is CASSFPPGQNNEKLFF. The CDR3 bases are TGTGCCAGCAGCTTTCCGCCGGGACAGAATAATGAAAAACTGTTTTTT.

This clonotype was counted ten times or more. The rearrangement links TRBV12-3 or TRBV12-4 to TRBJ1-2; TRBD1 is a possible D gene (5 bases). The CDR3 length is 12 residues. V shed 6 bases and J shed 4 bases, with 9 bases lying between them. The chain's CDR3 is CASRAGSYGYTF. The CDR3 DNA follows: TGTGCCAGCAGAGCAGGGTCCTATGGCTACACCTTC.

The CDR3 protein is CASSLARAQPQHF. The CDR3 DNA sequence: TGTGCCAGCAGCTTGGCTAGGGCTCAGCCCCAGCATTTT. V usage is TRBV5-6 and J usage is TRBJ1-5; D not certain. Germline V CDR1 and CDR2: SGHDT, YYEEEE. This CDR3 has 13 residues. V lost 0 bases and J lost 6, with 7 bases in between.

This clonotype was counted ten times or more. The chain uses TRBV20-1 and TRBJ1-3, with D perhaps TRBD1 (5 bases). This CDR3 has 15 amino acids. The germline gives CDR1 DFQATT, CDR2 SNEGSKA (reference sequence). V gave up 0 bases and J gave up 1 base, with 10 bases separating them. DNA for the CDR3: TGCAGTGCTAGAGATCCTCAGGGATCTGGAAACACCATATATTTT. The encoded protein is CSARDPQGSGNTIYF.

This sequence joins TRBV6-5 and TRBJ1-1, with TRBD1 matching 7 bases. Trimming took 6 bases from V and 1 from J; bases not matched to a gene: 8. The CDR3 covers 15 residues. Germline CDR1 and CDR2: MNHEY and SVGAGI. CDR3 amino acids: CASRLTGYENTEAFF. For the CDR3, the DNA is TGTGCCAGCAGATTGACAGGGTACGAGAACACTGAAGCTTTCTTT.

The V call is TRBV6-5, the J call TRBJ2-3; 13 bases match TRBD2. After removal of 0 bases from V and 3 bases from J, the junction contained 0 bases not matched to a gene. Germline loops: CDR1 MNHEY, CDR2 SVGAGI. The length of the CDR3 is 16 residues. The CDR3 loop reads CASSYSLAGGTDTQYF. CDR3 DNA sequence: TGTGCCAGCAGTTACTCACTAGCGGGGGGGACAGATACGCAGTATTTT.

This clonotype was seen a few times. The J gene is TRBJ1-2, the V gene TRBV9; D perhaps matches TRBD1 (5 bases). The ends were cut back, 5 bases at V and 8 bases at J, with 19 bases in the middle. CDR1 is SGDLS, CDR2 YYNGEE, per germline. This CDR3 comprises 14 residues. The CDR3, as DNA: TGTGCCAGCAGTGTCCGCGACAGTCTCGGCGGCTACACCTTC. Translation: CASSVRDSLGGYTF. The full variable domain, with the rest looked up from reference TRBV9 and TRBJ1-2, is DSGVTQTPKHLITATGQRVTLRCSPRSGDLSVYWYQQSLDQGLQFLIQYYNGEERAKGNILERFSAQQFPDLHSELNLSSLELGDSALYFCASSVRDSLGGYTFGSGTRLTVV.

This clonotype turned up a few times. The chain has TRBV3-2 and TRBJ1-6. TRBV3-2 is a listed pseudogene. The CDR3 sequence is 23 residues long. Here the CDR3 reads CASRQPPDLASFKGGSYNSPLHF. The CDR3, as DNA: TGTGCCAGCAGACAACCGCCAGACCTAGCCTCGTTCAAGGGTGGCTCCTATAATTCACCCCTCCACTTT.

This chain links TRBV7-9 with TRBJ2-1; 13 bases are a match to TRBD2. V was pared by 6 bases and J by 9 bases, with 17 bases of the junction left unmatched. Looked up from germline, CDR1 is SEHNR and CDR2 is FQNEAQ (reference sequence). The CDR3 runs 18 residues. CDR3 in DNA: TGTGCCAGCAGTTCCTACGGACTAGCGGGGGAAGCAGGGGGTGAGCAGTTCTTC. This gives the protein CASSSYGLAGEAGGEQFF. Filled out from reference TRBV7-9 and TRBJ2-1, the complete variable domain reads DTGVSQNPRHKITKRGQNVTFRCDPISEHNRLYWYRQTLGQGPEFLTYFQNEAQLEKSRLLSDRFSAERPKGSFSTLEIQRTEQGDSAMYLCASSSYGLAGEAGGEQFFGPGTRLTVL.

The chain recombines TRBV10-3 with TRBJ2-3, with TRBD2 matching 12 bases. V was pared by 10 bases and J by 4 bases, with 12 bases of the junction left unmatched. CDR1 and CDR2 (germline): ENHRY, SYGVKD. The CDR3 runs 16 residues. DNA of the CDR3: TGTGCCAGCGCCCGGACTAGCGGGGATCTGCCAGATACGCAGTATTTT. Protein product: CASARTSGDLPDTQYF.

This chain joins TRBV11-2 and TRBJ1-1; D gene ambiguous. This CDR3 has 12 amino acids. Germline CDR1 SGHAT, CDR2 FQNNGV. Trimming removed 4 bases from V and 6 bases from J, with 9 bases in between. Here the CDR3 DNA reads TGTGCCAGCAGCTCCCTTCCCGCTGAAGCTTTCTTT. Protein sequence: CASSSLPAEAFF.

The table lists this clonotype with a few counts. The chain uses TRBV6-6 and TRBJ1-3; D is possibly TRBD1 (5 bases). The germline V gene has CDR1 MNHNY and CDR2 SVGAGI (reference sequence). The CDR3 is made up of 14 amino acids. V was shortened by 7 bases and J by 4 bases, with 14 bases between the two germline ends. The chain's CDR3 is CASTQPGEGNTIYF. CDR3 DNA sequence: TGTGCCAGCACCCAACCGGGGGAGGGAAACACCATATATTTT.

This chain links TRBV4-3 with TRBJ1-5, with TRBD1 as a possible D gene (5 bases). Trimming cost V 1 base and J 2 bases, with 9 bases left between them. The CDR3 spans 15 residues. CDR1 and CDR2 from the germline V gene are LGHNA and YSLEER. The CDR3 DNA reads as TGCGCCAGCAGCCAAGGGCAGGGAGGCAATCAGCCCCAGCATTTT. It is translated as CASSQGQGGNQPQHF.

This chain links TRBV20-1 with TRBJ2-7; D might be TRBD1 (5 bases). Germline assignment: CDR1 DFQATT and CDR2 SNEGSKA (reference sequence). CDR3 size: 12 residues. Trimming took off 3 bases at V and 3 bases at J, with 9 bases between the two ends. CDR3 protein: CSASRQGYEQYF. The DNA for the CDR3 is TGCAGTGCTAGTAGGCAGGGCTACGAGCAGTACTTC.

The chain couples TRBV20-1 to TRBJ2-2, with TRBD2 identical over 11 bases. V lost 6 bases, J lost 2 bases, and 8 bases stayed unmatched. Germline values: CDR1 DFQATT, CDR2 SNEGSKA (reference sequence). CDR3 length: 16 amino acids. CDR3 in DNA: TGCAGTGCCGAGACTAGCGGGGTCTTCAACACCGGGGAGCTGTTTTTT. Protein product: CSAETSGVFNTGELFF.